This T cell receptor (beta chain) was retrieved from a study of post-analysis software for immune sequencing data. Overall study results and limits: Controls' normalized Chao1 diversity significantly exceeded that of multiple sclerosis patients. Strong co-clustering by F measure was evident for samples that had been prepared in the same batch. The five TRBV segments detected at higher frequency in patients than in controls included TRBV5-6, TRBV5-1 and TRBV20-1.

Prepared libraries of TCR beta cDNA carried unique molecular identifiers. T cells numbering roughly 1 to 10 million yielded some 520,000 cDNA molecules. From the PCR reads, TCRdb called clonotypes with MiXCR, one entry per CDR3 protein. The repertoire has roughly 410,000 distinct CDR3 sequences, around 33% of them found once; the top ten carry around an eighth. Deletions cut 4 bases from V and 7 bases from J, with 14 bases between. This CDR3 has 14 amino acids. CDR1 LGHDT and CDR2 YNNKEL come from the germline V gene (reference sequence). Concerning this clonotype itself: Its antigen is unidentified.

This clonotype was obtained from a girl aged 5 to 17 with multiple sclerosis. The source material was blood. The chain uses TRBV3-1 and TRBJ2-1; perhaps TRBD2 as D (6 bases). DNA for the CDR3: TGTGCCAGCAGCCCAAGTGGGGGGTTGAATGAGCAGTTCTTC. Translated: CASSPSGGLNEQFF.